This T cell receptor (beta chain) was observed in a study of regulatory T cells in long-lasting Graves disease. In building TCR beta libraries, iRepertoire HTBI primers were used together with Arm-PCR of CDR3 regions. TCRdb reanalysed the multiplex PCR reads using MiXCR and keeps one entry per CDR3 protein. This sample has fewer than 550,000 distinct CDR3 sequences; roughly 15% occur once, and the top ten carry about 23%. This clonotype was counted ten times or more. This sample's time point: newly diagnosed GD, antithyroid drugs for less than 3 months. Construction of the TCR library relied on RNA isolated from PBMCs. These same records also appear under a second study, on T cells in Graves' hyperthyroidism and ophthalmopathy. That report adds: Researchers ran a first-round RT-PCR on the TCR CDR3 using the HTBI primer set.

This TCR was recovered from a woman aged 18-29 years with Graves disease. The sample consisted of peripheral blood mononuclear cells (PBMCs), taken at new diagnosis, from a patient treated with antithyroid drugs.

The CDR3 nucleotides are TGCAGCGCTAGAGGCGTGGATCAAGAGACCCAGTACTTC. Residues: CSARGVDQETQYF. The V call is TRBV29-1, the J call TRBJ2-5; D remains unclear. The ends were cut back, 7 bases at V and 2 bases at J, with 14 bases in the middle. Germline V gives CDR1 SQVTM, CDR2 ANQGSEA. There are 13 residues in the CDR3.